Listed here are 26 T cell receptor beta chains from one sample, sequenced in a study of cytomegalovirus exposure and HLA in healthy donors. The PCR made use of 60 Vbeta and 13 Jbeta primers. Repertoires were generated with immunoSEQ multiplex PCR, while TCRdb's copy carries only in-frame clones and drops some. The table has about 87,000 clones, 6% to 9% seen once. Sequencing was performed on PBMCs. The source is a man aged 45-65 years in good health and CMV-seronegative.

A few counts support this clone. The rearrangement joins TRBV11-1 to TRBJ2-7; 9 bases map to TRBD2. Losses at the gene ends were 1 base for V and 5 bases for J; bases not matched to a gene: 9. The germline V gene has CDR1 SGHAT and CDR2 FQDESV (reference sequence). The CDR3 is made up of 16 amino acids. In nucleotides, the CDR3 is TGTGCCAGCAGCTTAGGTCTAGCGGGAATAATAGACGAGCAGTACTTC. Translated: CASSLGLAGIIDEQYF. Using reference TRBV11-1 and TRBJ2-7 for the parts outside the CDR3, the full variable domain is EAEVAQSPRYKITEKSQAVAFWCDPISGHATLYWYRQILGQGPELLVQFQDESVVDDSQLPKDRFSAERLKGVDSTLKIQPAELGDSAMYLCASSLGLAGIIDEQYFGPGTRLTVT.

The V and J genes are TRBV28 and TRBJ1-2, with D possibly matching TRBD1 (5 bases). Per germline, CDR1 MDHEN and CDR2 SYDVKM. The CDR3 has 15 residues. The ends were cut back, 3 bases at V and 0 bases at J, with 11 bases in the middle. The CDR3 DNA reads as TGTGCCAGCAGTTTCGCAGGGTCGACTAACTATGGCTACACCTTC. Translating it yields CASSFAGSTNYGYTF.

The chain has TRBV7-9 and TRBJ2-5; no firm D call. V gave up 2 bases and J gave up 1 base, with 8 bases separating them. The CDR3 is 14 residues long. From germline, CDR1 is SEHNR and CDR2 FQNEAQ (reference sequence). CDR3 nucleotide sequence: TGTGCCAGCAGCTTAATGCAGGTCCAAGAGACCCAGTACTTC. Protein sequence: CASSLMQVQETQYF.

This clone has just a few counts. The rearrangement links TRBV6-6 to TRBJ2-3, with D maybe TRBD1 (7 bases). Trimming removed 1 base from V and 6 bases from J, with 11 bases in between. The CDR3 extends over 14 amino acids. From germline, CDR1 is MNHNY and CDR2 SVGAGI (reference sequence). CDR3 DNA: TGTGCCAGCAGTTACTTGGCAGGGGGGGATACGCAGTATTTT. Translation: CASSYLAGGDTQYF.

This clone was detected only a few times. V and J are TRBV21-1 and TRBJ1-3; the table's D call of TRBD1 was not tested on the DNA. TRBV21-1 is annotated as a pseudogene. There are 18 residues in the CDR3. CDR3 in DNA: TGTGCCAGCAGCAAAGCGCTCTGCCAGGCGCGCTCTGGAAACACCATATATTTT. Amino acid sequence: CASSKALCQARSGNTIYF.

The chain has TRBV6-1 and TRBJ1-4; D may be TRBD1 (6 bases). V was shortened by 1 base and J by 8 bases, with 17 bases between the two germline ends. This CDR3 is built from 16 residues. The germline gives CDR1 MNHNS, CDR2 SASEGT. CDR3 in DNA: TGTGCCAGCAGTGAAGAGTCCACAGGGCCGAAAGAAAAACTGTTTTTT. It translates to CASSEESTGPKEKLFF.

This chain joins TRBV2 and TRBJ2-5, with 7 bases fitting TRBD1. The J call may be wrong; the DNA end is better matched by TRBJ2-7. Germline lookup yields CDR1 SNHLY and CDR2 FYNNEI. The CDR3 length is 12 residues. In DNA form, the CDR3 reads TGTGGCACCGGGACAGAGCCCTACGAGCAGTACTTC. Translated, it gives CGTGTEPYEQYF.

This clone was seen only a few times. This chain connects TRBV5-1 to TRBJ1-1, with 8 positions matching TRBD1. Germline V gives CDR1 SGHRS, CDR2 YFSETQ. V lost 6 bases, J lost 1 base, and 2 bases stayed unmatched. This CDR3 is built from 13 residues. For the CDR3, the DNA is TGCGCCAGCAAGGGACAGGCGAACACTGAAGCTTTCTTT. It codes for CASKGQANTEAFF. The full variable domain, in which reference TRBV5-1 and TRBJ1-1 provide the parts outside the CDR3, is KAGVTQTPRYLIKTRGQQVTLSCSPISGHRSVSWYQQTPGQGLQFLFEYFSETQRNKGNFPGRFSGRQFSNSRSEMNVSTLELGDSALYLCASKGQANTEAFFGQGTRLTVV.

This clone has more than one count but fewer than ten. The chain links TRBV6-6 to TRBJ1-6; 7 bases are shared with TRBD1. The CDR3 sequence is 14 residues long. Germline CDR1 reads MNHNY; CDR2 reads SVGAGI (reference sequence). The V segment lost 4 bases and the J segment 6 bases; nucleotides outside the gene matches: 3. The CDR3 sequence: CASSLTGPNSPLHF. The CDR3 coding sequence is TGTGCCAGCAGTTTGACAGGGCCTAATTCACCCCTCCACTTT.

This clone was counted only a few times. V usage is TRBV29-1 and J usage is TRBJ1-4, with D tentatively TRBD1 (6 bases). Germline loops: CDR1 SQVTM, CDR2 ANQGSEA. The ends were cut back, 4 bases at V and 8 bases at J, with 14 bases in the middle. This CDR3 has 13 residues. The chain's CDR3 is CSVARGEGEKLFF. The CDR3 coding sequence is TGCAGCGTTGCCAGGGGAGAGGGAGAAAAACTGTTTTTT.

This clone was counted only a few times. V gene TRBV7-2 combines with J gene TRBJ2-1; TRBD2 matches 15 bases. The CDR3 runs 18 residues. After removal of 5 bases from V and 5 bases from J, the junction contained 10 bases not matched to a gene. CDR1 and CDR2 (germline): SGHTA, FQGNSA. CDR3 loop: CASSASWTSGRVHNEQFF. The CDR3 nucleotides are TGTGCCAGCAGCGCATCTTGGACTAGCGGGAGGGTGCACAATGAGCAGTTCTTC. The full variable domain, in which reference TRBV7-2 and TRBJ2-1 provide the parts outside the CDR3, is GAGVSQSPSNKVTEKGKDVELRCDPISGHTALYWYRQSLGQGLEFLIYFQGNSAPDKSGLPSDRFSAERTGGSVSTLTIQRTQQEDSAVYLCASSASWTSGRVHNEQFFGPGTRLTVL.

A remark on this clone: The germline gene is not matched at one end of the junction; a read error may be the cause. Other DNA sequences within the sample encode an identical CDR3. The chain uses TRBV6-1 and TRBJ1-6; the match to TRBD1 covers 9 bases. The germline V gene has CDR1 MNHNS and CDR2 SASEGT. The length of the CDR3 is 14 residues. The CDR3 protein is CASREGTGNSPLHF. The CDR3 DNA reads TGTGCCAGCAGGGAAGGGACAGGGAATTCCCCCCTCCACTTT.

The V and J genes are TRBV15 and TRBJ2-1; 9 bases are shared with TRBD2. V was pared by 1 base and J by 4 bases, with 2 bases of the junction left unmatched. There are 15 residues in the CDR3. Germline values: CDR1 LNHNV, CDR2 YYDKDF (reference sequence). CDR3 nucleotides: TGTGCCACCAGCAGAGGACTAGCGGATTACAATGAGCAGTTCTTC. It codes for CATSRGLADYNEQFF.

The chain links TRBV7-3 to TRBJ1-1, with D hard to call. V was shortened by 5 bases and J by 0 bases, with 7 bases between the two germline ends. The CDR3 is made up of 13 amino acids. The V gene's germline CDR1 is SGHTA and CDR2 FQGTGA. The CDR3 spells CASSLYLNTEAFF. In DNA, the CDR3 is TGTGCCAGCAGCCTATACCTGAACACTGAAGCTTTCTTT.

The chain uses TRBV9 and TRBJ1-2; D unclear. CDR3 length: 14 residues. Trimming took off 4 bases at V and 8 bases at J, with 18 bases between the two ends. From germline, CDR1 is SGDLS and CDR2 YYNGEE. For the CDR3, the DNA is TGTGCCAGCAGCCCACGGACGGACTTAGGCGGCTACACCTTC. This encodes CASSPRTDLGGYTF. Combining the CDR3 with reference TRBV9 and TRBJ1-2 gives the whole variable domain DSGVTQTPKHLITATGQRVTLRCSPRSGDLSVYWYQQSLDQGLQFLIQYYNGEERAKGNILERFSAQQFPDLHSELNLSSLELGDSALYFCASSPRTDLGGYTFGSGTRLTVV.

This clone was seen more than once but under ten times. The rearrangement links TRBV5-4 to TRBJ2-7, with D possibly matching TRBD2 (5 bases). Trimming stripped 5 bases from V and 2 bases from J, with 8 bases between. The germline V gene has CDR1 SGHNT and CDR2 YYREEE (reference sequence). CDR3 length: 12 amino acids. CDR3 nucleotide sequence: TGTGCCAGCAGTTCCGGGACCTACGAGCAGTACTTC. Its translation: CASSSGTYEQYF.

V and J are TRBV5-1 and TRBJ1-5; TRBD1 agrees at 9 bases. CDR1 and CDR2 from the germline V gene are SGHRS and YFSETQ. This CDR3 comprises 15 residues. The ends lost 0 bases at V and 6 bases at J; junction bases unmatched: 4. CDR3 nucleotide sequence: TGCGCCAGCAGCTTGGTTGGGGACAGGGCTCAGCCCCAGCATTTT. Translated, it gives CASSLVGDRAQPQHF.

This sequence joins TRBV7-6 and TRBJ2-7; 7 positions match TRBD1. In germline, CDR1 is SGHVS, CDR2 FNYEAQ. This CDR3 comprises 15 residues. After removal of 5 bases from V and 6 bases from J, the junction contained 13 bases not matched to a gene. CDR3 sequence reads: CASSRDSSSSGEQYF. The CDR3 DNA is TGTGCCAGCAGCCGGGACAGCTCCTCTTCGGGCGAGCAGTACTTC.

The chain combines TRBV19 with TRBJ1-1; a possible D gene is TRBD1 (6 bases). This CDR3 has 14 residues. Trimming shortened V by 4 bases and J by 1 base, and 10 bases separated the two germline ends. Per germline, CDR1 LNHDA and CDR2 SQIVND (reference sequence). The CDR3: CASSNLGGNTEAFF. CDR3 DNA: TGTGCCAGTAGTAATCTAGGGGGGAACACTGAAGCTTTCTTT.

This clone was detected a few times. V usage is TRBV7-9 and J usage is TRBJ2-7; 11 nucleotides match TRBD2. V shed 5 bases, J shed 2 bases, and the junction held 11 bases outside the gene matches. This CDR3 is 17 amino acids long. Per germline, CDR1 SEHNR and CDR2 FQNEAQ (reference sequence). CDR3: CASSGTSGSVLAYEQYF. Here the CDR3 DNA reads TGTGCCAGCAGCGGTACTAGCGGGAGCGTTCTTGCCTACGAGCAGTACTTC.

The chain carries TRBV19 and TRBJ1-5; a possible D gene is TRBD1 (5 bases). The CDR3 covers 14 residues. Trimming stripped 7 bases from V and 3 bases from J, with 13 bases between. Germline assignment: CDR1 LNHDA and CDR2 SQIVND (reference sequence). Here the CDR3 DNA reads TGTGCCAGTAATATTGGAGGGGACAATCAGCCCCAGCATTTT. It translates to CASNIGGDNQPQHF.

V is TRBV4-1 and J is TRBJ1-2; 9 bases line up with TRBD1. The CDR3 runs 13 residues. The V and J ends lost 1 base and 8 bases, in that order; junction bases with no gene match: 2. CDR1 is MGHRA and CDR2 is YSYEKL in the germline V gene. The CDR3 protein is CASSQGQGEGYTF. DNA of the CDR3: TGCGCCAGCAGCCAAGGACAGGGGGAGGGCTACACCTTC.

Concerning this clone itself: Other DNA sequences in this sample translate to the same CDR3. The chain employs TRBV6-5 and TRBJ1-1, with 7 bases that match TRBD1. The CDR3 consists of 13 residues. V gave up 5 bases and J gave up 1 base; unmatched junction bases: 1. Germline CDR1 reads MNHEY; CDR2 reads SVGAGI. CDR3 nucleotide sequence: TGTGCCAGCAGTAGGACAGGGAACACTGAAGCTTTCTTT. Translated, it gives CASSRTGNTEAFF.

The chain recombines TRBV18 with TRBJ2-2; TRBD2 agrees at 10 bases. Germline-derived CDR1 and CDR2 are KGHSH and LQKENI. The CDR3 is 17 amino acids. After removal of 2 bases from V and 4 bases from J, the junction contained 7 bases not matched to a gene. Here the CDR3 reads CASSPSLAGVGTGELFF. CDR3 sequence (DNA): TGTGCCAGCTCACCATCCCTAGCGGGAGTCGGCACCGGGGAGCTGTTTTTT.

V and J are TRBV4-1 and TRBJ2-3; possible D gene TRBD2, 5 bases. V was shortened by 3 bases and J by 2 bases, with 9 bases between the two germline ends. The CDR3 contains 14 residues. Germline values: CDR1 MGHRA, CDR2 YSYEKL. The CDR3 loop is CASSHGRDTDTQYF. CDR3 coding DNA: TGCGCCAGCAGCCATGGACGGGACACAGATACGCAGTATTTT.

In its sample, this clone was seen a few times. As DNA, the CDR3 is TGTGCCAGTAGTATGGGACAGCCTAAGAATGCGCAGTATTTT. Amino acids: CASSMGQPKNAQYF. The chain carries TRBV19 and TRBJ2-3, with 7 bases identical to TRBD1. J lost 10 bases, V lost 3 bases, and 10 bases had no gene match. The length of the CDR3 is 14 residues. The germline CDR1 and CDR2 sequences are LNHDA and SQIVND (reference sequence).